What follows describes a single TCR beta chain. The authors extracted at least 6 micrograms of total RNA per sample. Next came a second PCR, run for about 7 to 11 cycles, which used a sample-barcoded 5' primer along with a J-beta primer mix. Via MiXCR, TCRdb re-called the 5' RACE reads, giving one row per CDR3 protein. The table includes 550,000 to 700,000 distinct CDR3 sequences, roughly 28% detected once. This record belongs to a study of blood T cells in healthy people across ages. The sample was blood. The receptor's source is a woman in her seventies in good health.

The CDR3, as DNA: TGTGCCAGCAGCCTAGAGCAGGGGACCCAGTACTTC. It translates to CASSLEQGTQYF. The J gene is TRBJ2-5, the V gene TRBV2; D is possibly TRBD1 (5 bases). CDR1 is SNHLY and CDR2 is FYNNEI in the germline V gene. The CDR3 runs to 12 residues. V lost 6 bases and J 7 bases, leaving 12 bases between the germline ends. The variable domain in full, completed from reference TRBV2 and TRBJ2-5, reads EPEVTQTPSHQVTQMGQEVILRCVPISNHLYFYWYRQILGQKVEFLVSFYNNEISEKSEIFDDQFSVERPDGSNFTLKIRSTKLEDSAMYFCASSLEQGTQYFGPGTRLLVL.